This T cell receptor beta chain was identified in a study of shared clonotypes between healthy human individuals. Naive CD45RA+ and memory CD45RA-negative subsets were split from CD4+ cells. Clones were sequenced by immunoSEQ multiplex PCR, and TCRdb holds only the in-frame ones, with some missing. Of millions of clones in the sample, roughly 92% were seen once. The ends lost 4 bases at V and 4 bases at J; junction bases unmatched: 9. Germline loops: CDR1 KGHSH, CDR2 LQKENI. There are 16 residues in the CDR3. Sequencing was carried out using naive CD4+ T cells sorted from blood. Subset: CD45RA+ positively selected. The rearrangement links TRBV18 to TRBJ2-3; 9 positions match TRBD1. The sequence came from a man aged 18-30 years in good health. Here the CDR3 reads CASSRDRGIVADTQYF. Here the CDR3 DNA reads TGTGCCAGCTCACGAGACAGGGGGATCGTTGCAGATACGCAGTATTTT.